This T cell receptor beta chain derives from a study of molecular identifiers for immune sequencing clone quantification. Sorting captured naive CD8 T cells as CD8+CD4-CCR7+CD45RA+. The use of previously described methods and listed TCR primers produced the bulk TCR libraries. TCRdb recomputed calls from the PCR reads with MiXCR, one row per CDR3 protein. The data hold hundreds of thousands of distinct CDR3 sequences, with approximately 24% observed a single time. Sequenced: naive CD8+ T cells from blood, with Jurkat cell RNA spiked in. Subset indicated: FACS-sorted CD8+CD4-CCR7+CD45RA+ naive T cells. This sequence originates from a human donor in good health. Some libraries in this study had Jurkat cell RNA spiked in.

The CDR3 DNA follows: TGCGCCAGCAGCCAAGATGTTAGGCGGGAGCTTTACGAGCAGTACTTC. Protein product: CASSQDVRRELYEQYF. The V call is TRBV4-1, the J call TRBJ2-7; 7 bases align to TRBD2. V was clipped by 0 bases and J by 4 bases; unmatched bases: 9. Germline assignment: CDR1 MGHRA and CDR2 YSYEKL. This CDR3 has 16 amino acids.